This T cell receptor (beta chain) was identified in a study of cytomegalovirus exposure and HLA in healthy donors. Regarding the study as a whole: Donors were assumed by presence/absence analyses to have roughly uniform sequencing depth. It emerged from a later analysis that several of the most significant clusters appeared to be linked to common viral pathogens. TCR beta V segments were, for the most part, productive about 87% or about 30% of the time in an earlier analysis.

The CDR3 is 18 residues long. Trimming removed 0 bases from V and 4 bases from J; junction bases left unmatched: 10. Germline CDR1 is SGDLS and CDR2 is YYNGEE. The PCR used 60 Vbeta and 13 Jbeta primers. The assay was immunoSEQ multiplex PCR, and TCRdb's table has in-frame clones only and misses some. The sample records approximately 190,000 clones, over 75% being singletons. With regard to this clone: The antigen is unknown.

The TCR originated in a middle-aged man in good health and CMV-seropositive. Specimen: PBMCs. This chain joins TRBV9 and TRBJ2-6; TRBD2 matches at 7 bases. The CDR3 loop reads CASSVGTGGGGGANVLTF. The CDR3 DNA sequence: TGTGCCAGCAGCGTAGGAACGGGGGGAGGCGGGGGGGCCAACGTCCTGACTTTC.